These 6 T cell receptor beta chains were all obtained from the same sample, sequenced in a study of a mutant IDH1 vaccine in newly diagnosed glioma. The time point was: week 5, during vaccination. In the vaccine, a single dose held 300 ug of the mutant IDH1 20-mer peptide, along with topical imiquimod. These receptors have no known antigen. Assay: immunoSEQ multiplex PCR; the TCRdb copy retains only in-frame clones and omits some. The table records about 33,000 clones, approximately 80% of them present only once. The source material was PBMCs, sampled from a glioma patient whose treatment included an IDH1 peptide vaccine. The receptor set was obtained from a man aged 30 to 39 with glioma.

This clone was counted between two and nine times. The V gene is TRBV5-1, the J gene TRBJ1-4, with 7 bases matching TRBD1. The CDR3 extends over 14 amino acids. V shed 5 bases, J shed 6 bases, and the junction held 7 bases outside the gene matches. CDR1 and CDR2 from the germline V gene are SGHRS and YFSETQ. The CDR3 reads CASRIEGTDEKLFF. CDR3 coding DNA: TGCGCCAGCAGAATCGAGGGGACAGATGAAAAACTGTTTTTT.

The chain recombines TRBV7-8 with TRBJ1-1; a possible D gene is TRBD1 (5 bases). Germline CDR1 is SGHVS and CDR2 is FQNEAQ. This CDR3 is built from 14 residues. V lost 5 bases, J lost 5 bases, and 15 bases lay in between. CDR3: CASSLTGGGTEAFF. As DNA, the CDR3 is TGTGCCAGCAGCCTGACGGGGGGAGGGACTGAAGCTTTCTTT.

The chain joins TRBV29-1 to TRBJ2-3; D is unresolved. Germline CDR1 SQVTM, CDR2 ANQGSEA. Trimming left V 0 bases short and J 4 bases short, with 8 bases between. CDR3 length: 13 residues. Here the CDR3 DNA reads TGCAGCGTTGAAGAGGCAGTCCCAGATACGCAGTATTTT. This translates into CSVEEAVPDTQYF.

The CDR3 sequence: CACKRPGGDTEAFF. The CDR3 region has the DNA TGTGCCTGCAAACGGCCAGGGGGGGACACTGAAGCTTTCTTT. The chain carries TRBV9 and TRBJ1-1, with 7 nucleotides matching TRBD1. Germline CDR1 and CDR2: SGDLS and YYNGEE. The CDR3 has 14 amino acids. V lost 10 bases and J lost 3; bases outside the gene matches: 12.

This clone showed up just once. DNA for the CDR3: TGTGCCAGCAGTGAGGGACTAGCGAGTACCGGGGAGCTGTTTTTT. This translates into CASSEGLASTGELFF. The V and J genes are TRBV2 and TRBJ2-2; TRBD2 agrees at 10 bases. The CDR3 contains 15 residues. The V gene's germline CDR1 is SNHLY and CDR2 FYNNEI. The V and J ends lost 3 bases and 5 bases, in that order; junction bases with no gene match: 3.

This clone showed up just once. The chain links TRBV6-5 to TRBJ1-1; 10 nucleotides match TRBD1. Trimming took 4 bases from V and 6 from J; bases not matched to a gene: 11. The CDR3 covers 16 residues. Per the germline V gene, CDR1 is MNHEY and CDR2 is SVGAGI. The CDR3: CASSSETGGGLSEAFF. Written as DNA, the CDR3 is TGTGCCAGCAGTTCCGAGACAGGGGGCGGGTTATCTGAAGCTTTCTTT.